The entry below describes one T cell receptor beta chain. Its antigen is undetermined. Germline CDR1 reads KGHSY; CDR2 reads FQNENV. Trimming took off 6 bases at V and 3 bases at J, with 11 bases between the two ends. There are 14 residues in the CDR3. Sequencing used immunoSEQ multiplex PCR; TCRdb keeps in-frame clones, though not all of them. This table has about 74,000 clones, 94% appearing once. This record comes from a study of cytomegalovirus exposure and HLA in healthy donors. Overall study: The roughly 660 first-cohort repertoires shared a platform with the 120 or so validation repertoires, as reported in a later analysis.

Broader study findings: Testing in vitro showed a few CMV-associated chains specific for CMV antigens. It was reportedly the case that the classifier diagnosed cytomegalovirus status with high specificity and sensitivity. The study listed 150 to 200 cytomegalovirus-associated TCR beta chains.

This TCR derives from a woman between 18 and 29 years old in good health and CMV-seropositive. The chain couples TRBV16 to TRBJ2-2; tentative D call: TRBD1 (7 bases). The sequenced material came from PBMCs. The CDR3 sequence is CASSRRGDTGELFF. As DNA, the CDR3 is TGTGCCAGCAGTCGCAGGGGGGACACCGGGGAGCTGTTTTTT.